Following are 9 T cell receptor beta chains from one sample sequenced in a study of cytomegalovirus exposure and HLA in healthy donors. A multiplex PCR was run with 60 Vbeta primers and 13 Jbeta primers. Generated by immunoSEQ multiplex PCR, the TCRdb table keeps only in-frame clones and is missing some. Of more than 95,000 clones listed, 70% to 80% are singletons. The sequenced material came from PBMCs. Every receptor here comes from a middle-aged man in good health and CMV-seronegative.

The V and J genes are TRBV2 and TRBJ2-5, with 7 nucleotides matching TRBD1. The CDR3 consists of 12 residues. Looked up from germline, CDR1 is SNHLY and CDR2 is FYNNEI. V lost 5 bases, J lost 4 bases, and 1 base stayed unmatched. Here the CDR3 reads CASSRQGETQYF. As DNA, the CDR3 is TGTGCCAGCAGTAGACAGGGAGAGACCCAGTACTTC. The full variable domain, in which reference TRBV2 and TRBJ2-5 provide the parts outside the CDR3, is EPEVTQTPSHQVTQMGQEVILRCVPISNHLYFYWYRQILGQKVEFLVSFYNNEISEKSEIFDDQFSVERPDGSNFTLKIRSTKLEDSAMYFCASSRQGETQYFGPGTRLLVL.

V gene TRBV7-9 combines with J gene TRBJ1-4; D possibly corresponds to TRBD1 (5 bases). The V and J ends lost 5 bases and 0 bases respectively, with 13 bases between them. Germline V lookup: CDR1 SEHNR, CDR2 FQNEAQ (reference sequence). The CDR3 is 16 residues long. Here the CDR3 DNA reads TGTGCCAGCAGCCCTAGGCAGGGTGCAACTAATGAAAAACTGTTTTTT. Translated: CASSPRQGATNEKLFF.

The CDR3 is CASSLGGWAGSEQYF. The CDR3 DNA reads TGTGCCAGCAGCTTAGGAGGTTGGGCGGGAAGCGAGCAGTACTTC. The V and J genes are TRBV7-8 and TRBJ2-7; a possible D gene is TRBD2 (6 bases). This CDR3 has 15 residues. Trimming shortened V by 1 base and J by 6 bases, and 16 bases separated the two germline ends. CDR1 SGHVS and CDR2 FQNEAQ come from the germline V gene.

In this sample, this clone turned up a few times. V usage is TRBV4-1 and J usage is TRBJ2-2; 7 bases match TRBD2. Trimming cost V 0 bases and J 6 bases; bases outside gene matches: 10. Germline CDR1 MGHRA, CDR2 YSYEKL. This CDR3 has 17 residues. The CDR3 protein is CASSQDSPQGGSGELFF. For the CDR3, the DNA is TGCGCCAGCAGCCAAGATAGCCCCCAGGGAGGGTCCGGGGAGCTGTTTTTT.

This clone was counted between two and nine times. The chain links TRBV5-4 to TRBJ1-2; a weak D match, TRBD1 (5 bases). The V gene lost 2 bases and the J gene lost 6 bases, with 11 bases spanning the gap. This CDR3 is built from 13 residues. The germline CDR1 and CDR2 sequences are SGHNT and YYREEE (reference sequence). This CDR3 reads CASSFGGGDGYTF. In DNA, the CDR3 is TGTGCCAGCAGCTTTGGCGGAGGGGATGGCTACACCTTC.

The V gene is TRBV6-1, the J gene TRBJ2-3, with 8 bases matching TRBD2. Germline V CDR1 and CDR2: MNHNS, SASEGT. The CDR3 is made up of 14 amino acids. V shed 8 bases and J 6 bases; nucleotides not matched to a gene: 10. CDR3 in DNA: TGTGCCAGCCGTAGGGGACTAGATTCGGATACGCAGTATTTT. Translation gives CASRRGLDSDTQYF.

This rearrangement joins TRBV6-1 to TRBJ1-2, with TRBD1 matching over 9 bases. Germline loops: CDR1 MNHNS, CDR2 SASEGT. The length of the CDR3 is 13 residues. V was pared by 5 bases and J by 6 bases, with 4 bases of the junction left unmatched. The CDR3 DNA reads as TGTGCCAGCAGTTGGGGGACAGGGAATGGCTACACCTTC. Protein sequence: CASSWGTGNGYTF.

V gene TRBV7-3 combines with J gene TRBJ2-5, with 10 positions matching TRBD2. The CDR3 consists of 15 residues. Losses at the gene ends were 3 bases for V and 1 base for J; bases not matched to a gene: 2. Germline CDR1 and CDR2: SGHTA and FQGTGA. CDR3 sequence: CASSFSGGVQETQYF. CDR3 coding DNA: TGTGCCAGCAGCTTCAGCGGGGGGGTCCAAGAGACCCAGTACTTC.

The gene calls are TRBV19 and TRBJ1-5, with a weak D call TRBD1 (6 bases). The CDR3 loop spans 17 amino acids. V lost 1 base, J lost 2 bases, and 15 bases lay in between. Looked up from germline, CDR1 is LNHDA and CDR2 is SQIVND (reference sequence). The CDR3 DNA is TGTGCCAGTAGTATAGGATGGGGGCGGAGTGGCAATCAGCCCCAGCATTTT. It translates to CASSIGWGRSGNQPQHF.